This TCR beta chain was obtained from a study of blood T cell repertoires in COVID-19. Study-level information: Researchers got acute and convalescent COVID-19 samples from the United States, Italy and Spain. Sample material is recorded as cDNA or gDNA derived from T cells, B-cell-depleted T cells, or PBMCs.

Original data processing: Estimates of nucleated cell counts were drawn from the amplification of reference gene primers. Libraries were prepared by immunoSEQ multiplex PCR; TCRdb keeps only in-frame clonotypes and omits some of them. V, J and clone size reflect that table, while D and trimming were determined from the DNA. The sample gives tens of thousands of clones, approximately 80% of which show up once; under 30% is in the top ten. Germline V gene lookup returns CDR1 ENHRY and CDR2 SYGVKD. V lost 6 bases to trimming and J lost 13 bases; unmatched junction nucleotides: 7. The CDR3 extends over 11 amino acids.

The source is a man between 65 and 85 years old with acute or convalescent COVID-19. Sequencing input: peripheral blood. This chain links TRBV10-3 with TRBJ2-7; 9 bases map to TRBD1. The CDR3 nucleotides read TGTGCCATCAGGGGGGACAGGGCGATTTACTTC. The encoded protein is CAIRGDRAIYF.